This TCR beta chain was captured in a study of identical twins. Trimming removed 5 bases from V and 0 bases from J; junction bases left unmatched: 10. CDR3 length: 18 residues. Per germline, CDR1 SGHRS and CDR2 YFSETQ. Regarding the study as a whole: Where out-of-frame alpha sequences were twin-shared, they showed excess low generation probability.

This clonotype appeared a few times. Its specificity is unknown. TCRdb re-analysed the 5' RACE reads in MiXCR, keeping a single row per CDR3 protein. Of more than 400,000 distinct CDR3 sequences in the sample, over 12% are singletons; the top ten hold less than 0.5%. In addition, the sample was reused for a study of yellow fever vaccine responses in identical twins.

The chain uses TRBV5-1 and TRBJ2-1; 11 bases line up with TRBD2. Sequencing was carried out using CD4+ T cells sorted from blood. The sequence was obtained from a woman aged 18-29 years in good health. This chain's CDR3 is CASRSSSGGPSSYNEQFF. The CDR3 coding sequence is TGCGCCAGCAGGTCCTCTAGCGGGGGGCCCAGCTCCTACAATGAGCAGTTCTTC. Filled out from reference TRBV5-1 and TRBJ2-1, the complete variable domain reads KAGVTQTPRYLIKTRGQQVTLSCSPISGHRSVSWYQQTPGQGLQFLFEYFSETQRNKGNFPGRFSGRQFSNSRSEMNVSTLELGDSALYLCASRSSSGGPSSYNEQFFGPGTRLTVL.